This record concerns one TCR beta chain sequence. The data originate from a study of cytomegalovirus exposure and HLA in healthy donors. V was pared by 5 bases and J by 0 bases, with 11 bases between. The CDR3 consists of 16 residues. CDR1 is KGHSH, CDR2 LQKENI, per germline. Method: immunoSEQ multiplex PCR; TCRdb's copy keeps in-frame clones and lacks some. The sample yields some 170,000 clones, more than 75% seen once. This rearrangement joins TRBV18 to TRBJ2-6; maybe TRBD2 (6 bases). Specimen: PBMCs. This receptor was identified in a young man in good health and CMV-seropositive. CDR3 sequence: CASSGGTDSGANVLTF. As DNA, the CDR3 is TGTGCCAGCTCAGGGGGGACGGACTCTGGGGCCAACGTCCTGACTTTC.